A selection of T cell receptor beta chains follows, all from one sample in a study of shared clonotypes between healthy human individuals. Data came from immunoSEQ multiplex PCR; TCRdb stores just in-frame clones and leaves some out. Counted here are about 1.1 million clones, approximately 78% occurring once; the ten biggest clones make up roughly 0.65%. The sequencing sample was made of memory CD4+ T cells from PBMCs. The receptors stem from a man younger than 30 in good health. Some clones in this sample may be carry-over from other donors' samples. CDR3s include the opening cysteine and the closing phenylalanine or tryptophan. A D gene is named only where the DNA matches it firmly. Clone size appears in some rows only: once, few, many, or a class for an expanded clone.

CDR3aa: CASSLGTGELFF; CDR3nt: TGTGCCAGCAGCTTAGGAACCGGGGAGCTGTTTTTT; v_gene: TRBV7-3; len: 12; j_gene: TRBJ2-2; abundance: .; d_gene: .
CDR3aa: CASSLGSGALGYTF; CDR3nt: TGTGCCAGCAGCTTAGGATCAGGGGCCCTGGGCTACACCTTC; v_gene: TRBV7-9; len: 14; j_gene: TRBJ1-2; abundance: .; d_gene: .
CDR3aa: CAWNRGGTYEQYF; CDR3nt: TGTGCCTGGAACAGGGGAGGTACCTACGAGCAGTACTTC; v_gene: TRBV30; len: 13; j_gene: TRBJ2-7; abundance: .; d_gene: .
CDR3aa: CASTNPGREQFF; CDR3nt: TGTGCCAGCACCAACCCGGGCAGAGAGCAGTTCTTC; v_gene: TRBV2; len: 12; j_gene: TRBJ2-1; abundance: .; d_gene: .
CDR3aa: CASSPLGGGLGANVLTF; CDR3nt: TGTGCCAGCTCACCACTTGGGGGGGGCCTCGGGGCCAACGTCCTGACTTTC; v_gene: TRBV18; len: 17; j_gene: TRBJ2-6; abundance: .; d_gene: .
CDR3aa: CASSPQQQGTGELFF; CDR3nt: TGTGCCAGCTCACCCCAACAACAGGGAACCGGGGAGCTGTTTTTT; v_gene: TRBV18; len: 15; j_gene: TRBJ2-2; abundance: .; d_gene: .
CDR3aa: CASSSPGQGVSGANVLTF; CDR3nt: TGTGCCAGTAGTTCTCCGGGACAAGGGGTCTCTGGGGCCAACGTCCTGACTTTC; v_gene: TRBV19; len: 18; j_gene: TRBJ2-6; abundance: many; d_gene: .
CDR3aa: CASSLGLAGANEQFF; CDR3nt: TGTGCCAGCTCACTGGGACTAGCGGGAGCCAATGAGCAGTTCTTC; v_gene: TRBV18; len: 15; j_gene: TRBJ2-1; abundance: .; d_gene: TRBD2
CDR3aa: CASSVGTGSTDTQYF; CDR3nt: TGTGCCAGCAGCGTTGGGACAGGTAGCACAGATACGCAGTATTTT; v_gene: TRBV7-9; len: 15; j_gene: TRBJ2-3; abundance: few; d_gene: TRBD1
CDR3aa: CASSDSTGKQYF; CDR3nt: TGTGCCAGCAGTGACTCGACGGGGAAACAGTACTTC; v_gene: TRBV6-4; len: 12; j_gene: TRBJ2-4; abundance: .; d_gene: .
CDR3aa: CASSRRLAGYEQYF; CDR3nt: TGTGCCAGTAGCAGGAGACTAGCCGGCTACGAGCAGTACTTC; v_gene: TRBV19; len: 14; j_gene: TRBJ2-7; abundance: .; d_gene: TRBD2
CDR3aa: CASSLAERNEKLFF; CDR3nt: TGTGCCAGCAGCTTGGCTGAGCGTAATGAAAAACTGTTTTTT; v_gene: TRBV5-6; len: 14; j_gene: TRBJ1-4; abundance: many; d_gene: .
CDR3aa: CASSRPGQSTQYF; CDR3nt: TGTGCCAGCAGCCGACCCGGACAATCGACCCAGTACTTC; v_gene: TRBV28; len: 13; j_gene: TRBJ2-5; abundance: few; d_gene: .
CDR3aa: CASSAGGIGIPNQQYF; CDR3nt: TGTGCCAGCAGCGCGGGGGGTATTGGGATCCCTAACCAGCAGTACTTC; v_gene: TRBV9; len: 16; j_gene: TRBJ2-7; abundance: .; d_gene: TRBD2
CDR3aa: CASSYNRAAQPQHF; CDR3nt: TGTGCCAGCAGTTATAATCGGGCTGCTCAGCCCCAGCATTTT; v_gene: TRBV6-5; len: 14; j_gene: TRBJ1-5; abundance: .; d_gene: .
CDR3aa: CASSFPDNEQFF; CDR3nt: TGTGCCAGCAGCTTCCCGGACAATGAGCAGTTCTTC; v_gene: TRBV7-3; len: 12; j_gene: TRBJ2-1; abundance: few; d_gene: .
CDR3aa: CASSESSPQYF; CDR3nt: TGTGCCAGCAGTGAATCATCTCCTCAGTACTTC; v_gene: TRBV6-1; len: 11; j_gene: TRBJ2-4; abundance: .; d_gene: .
CDR3aa: CASSLTSTDTQYF; CDR3nt: TGCGCCAGCAGCCTTACTAGCACAGATACGCAGTATTTT; v_gene: TRBV5-1; len: 13; j_gene: TRBJ2-3; abundance: .; d_gene: .